This TCR beta chain was identified in a study of T cells in women clearing cervical HPV infection. Study at large: Case blood drawn at lesion detection; control blood after infection cleared.

The data were produced by immunoSEQ multiplex PCR, yet TCRdb's version contains in-frame clones alone and is incomplete. This listing includes about 23,000 clones. The TCR was taken from a woman between 18 and 70 years old with a cervical HPV16 infection that either progressed to CIN3+ or cleared (not recorded which). Sequenced input: blood buffy coat.

The CDR3 DNA, read in part, is TGTGCCAGCAGCTTGGCCAGAATTGAA. Protein sequence: CASSLARIE. The whole CDR3 protein is CASSLARIEAFF. The V and J genes are TRBV5-6 and TRBJ1-1; D uncertain. Coverage ceases 3 residues before the CDR3 finishes, and the germline J gene fills in the end. V lost 0 bases and J lost 7, with 7 bases in between. This CDR3 is built from 12 residues. Germline V lookup: CDR1 SGHDT, CDR2 YYEEEE.